A single sample is the source of the 22 T cell receptor beta chains below, sequenced in a study of blood T cell repertoires in COVID-19. Here immunoSEQ multiplex PCR was the method, and the copy in TCRdb shows in-frame clones only, minus some. This sample has 360,000 or so clones, with about nine tenths found just once. Sequenced input: PBMCs or T cells enriched from blood (not recorded which). The origin of the receptors is a woman between 25 and 40 years old who had been exposed to COVID-19.

The chain is built from TRBV15 and TRBJ2-1, with TRBD2 identical over 8 bases. V lost 1 base, J lost 4 bases, and 6 bases stayed unmatched. CDR3 size: 16 residues. Germline CDR1 reads LNHNV; CDR2 reads YYDKDF (reference sequence). CDR3 coding DNA: TGTGCCACCAGCAGAGTGGTTAGCGGGGCATACAATGAGCAGTTCTTC. The encoded protein is CATSRVVSGAYNEQFF.

The chain couples TRBV6-5 to TRBJ2-2, with D perhaps matching TRBD2 (5 bases). V dropped 8 bases and J dropped 6 bases, with 10 bases sitting between them. Germline V gives CDR1 MNHEY, CDR2 SVGAGI. The CDR3 is made up of 12 amino acids. Written as DNA, the CDR3 is TGTGCCAGCGTGAGGGTCCCCGGGGAGCTGTTTTTT. This encodes CASVRVPGELFF.

The chain couples TRBV3-1 (or the pseudogene TRBV3-2) to TRBJ1-1; D remains ambiguous. CDR3 length equals 15 residues. V lost 1 base and J 1 base, leaving 10 bases between the germline ends. The germline V gene has CDR1 LGHDT and CDR2 YNNKEL (reference sequence). CDR3 bases: TGTGCCAGCAGCCAAGGTTGGAGGGCGAACACTGAAGCTTTCTTT. As protein: CASSQGWRANTEAFF.

The V gene is TRBV27, the J gene TRBJ1-1; TRBD1 is a possible D gene (5 bases). CDR1 is MNHEY and CDR2 is SMNVEV in the germline V gene (reference sequence). This CDR3 region has 14 residues. Trimming stripped 7 bases from V and 1 base from J, with 13 bases between. The CDR3 here is CASNRHGGNTEAFF. The CDR3 DNA reads TGTGCCAGCAACAGACACGGGGGGAACACTGAAGCTTTCTTT.

The chain recombines TRBV7-9 with TRBJ1-4; 9 bases line up with TRBD1. The V segment lost 4 bases and the J segment 7 bases; nucleotides outside the gene matches: 7. Germline values: CDR1 SEHNR, CDR2 FQNEAQ (reference sequence). The CDR3 sequence is 15 residues long. The CDR3 DNA sequence: TGTGCCAGCAGCTCGCGGGACAGGGTGGGTGAAAAACTGTTTTTT. It codes for CASSSRDRVGEKLFF. The entire variable domain, with the rest obtained from reference TRBV7-9 and TRBJ1-4, is as follows: DTGVSQNPRHKITKRGQNVTFRCDPISEHNRLYWYRQTLGQGPEFLTYFQNEAQLEKSRLLSDRFSAERPKGSFSTLEIQRTEQGDSAMYLCASSSRDRVGEKLFFGSGTQLSVL.

CDR3 region: CASRGQGVVPQHF. CDR3 DNA: TGTGCCAGCAGGGGACAGGGGGTCGTGCCCCAGCATTTT. The chain employs TRBV28 and TRBJ1-5, with 11 bases identical to TRBD1. This CDR3 is 13 amino acids long. The germline V gene encodes CDR1 MDHEN and CDR2 SYDVKM. V was clipped by 6 bases and J by 9 bases; unmatched bases: 4.

This clone was counted a few times. The V and J genes are TRBV29-1 and TRBJ1-1, with 7 bases fitting TRBD1. J gave up 1 base and V 7 bases, and 6 bases lay outside the gene matches. The CDR3 consists of 13 residues. Germline values: CDR1 SQVTM, CDR2 ANQGSEA. This chain's CDR3 is CSARDSSNTEAFF. The CDR3 nucleotides are TGCAGCGCGCGGGACAGCTCGAACACTGAAGCTTTCTTT. The complete variable domain, with remaining parts taken from reference TRBV29-1 and TRBJ1-1, reads SAVISQKPSRDICQRGTSLTIQCQVDSQVTMMFWYRQQPGQSLTLIATANQGSEATYESGFVIDKFPISRPNLTFSTLTVSNMSPEDSSIYLCSARDSSNTEAFFGQGTRLTVV.

This sequence joins TRBV27 and TRBJ2-7; TRBD1 aligns across 8 bases. CDR3 length: 15 amino acids. The V segment lost 6 bases and the J segment 0 bases; nucleotides outside the gene matches: 7. Germline V gene lookup returns CDR1 MNHEY and CDR2 SMNVEV (reference sequence). For the CDR3, the DNA is TGTGCCAGCAGGTCAACAGGGGGGTTCTCCTACGAGCAGTACTTC. Its protein product is CASRSTGGFSYEQYF.

The chain links TRBV30 to TRBJ2-1; 9 nucleotides line up with TRBD2. There are 12 residues in the CDR3. Trimming cost V 4 bases and J 7 bases; bases outside gene matches: 2. Germline V gene lookup returns CDR1 GTSNPN and CDR2 SVGIG (reference sequence). The CDR3 region is CAWTSGNNEQFF. CDR3 DNA: TGTGCCTGGACTAGCGGGAATAATGAGCAGTTCTTC.

This clone was recorded only once. The gene calls are TRBV6-2 or TRBV6-3 and TRBJ2-7; 12 nucleotides match TRBD2. The junction had 15 bases not matched to a gene; V was cut back by 5 bases and J by 1 base. The CDR3 totals 19 residues. Germline V gene data show CDR1 as MNHEY and CDR2 as SVGEGT. CDR3: CASSPYWGSSGRGSYEQYF. The CDR3 nucleotides are TGTGCCAGCAGTCCCTATTGGGGCTCTAGCGGGAGGGGGTCCTACGAGCAGTACTTC.

The gene calls are TRBV10-3 and TRBJ2-2; no clear D gene. Trimming removed 11 bases at V and 3 bases at J, with 7 bases between. The length of the CDR3 is 11 residues. Germline loops: CDR1 ENHRY, CDR2 SYGVKD. CDR3 loop: CAGQDTGELFF. CDR3 DNA: TGTGCCGGCCAGGACACCGGGGAGCTGTTTTTT.

The chain combines TRBV30 with TRBJ2-1, with a weak D call TRBD2 (6 bases). V was pared by 0 bases and J by 3 bases, with 18 bases between. CDR3 length: 17 residues. CDR1 and CDR2 from the germline V gene are GTSNPN and SVGIG (reference sequence). The CDR3 sequence is CAWSVPAGGALYNEQFF. The CDR3 bases are TGTGCCTGGAGTGTACCCGCAGGAGGGGCCCTCTACAATGAGCAGTTCTTC. The variable domain in full, completed from reference TRBV30 and TRBJ2-1, reads SQTIHQWPATLVQPVGSPLSLECTVEGTSNPNLYWYRQAAGRGLQLLFYSVGIGQISSEVPQNLSASRPQDRQFILSSKKLLLSDSGFYLCAWSVPAGGALYNEQFFGPGTRLTVL.

The gene calls are TRBV28 and TRBJ1-4, with 7 bases lining up with TRBD1. V was pared by 6 bases and J by 0 bases, with 7 bases of the junction left unmatched. Germline CDR1 MDHEN, CDR2 SYDVKM. The CDR3 sequence is 16 residues long. This chain's CDR3 is CASSPGQTTTNEKLFF. CDR3 DNA: TGTGCCAGCAGCCCGGGACAGACTACAACTAATGAAAAACTGTTTTTT.

This clone was seen once. The chain carries TRBV21-1 and TRBJ2-1; the DNA was not compared with TRBD2, the D call given in the table. TRBV21-1 is described as a pseudogene. There are 15 residues in the CDR3. CDR3 protein: CASSNVNHSCDEQFF. In nucleotides, the CDR3 is TGTGCCAGCAGCAATGTCAACCATTCATGCGATGAGCAGTTCTTC.

The V call is TRBV5-1, the J call TRBJ1-2; 8 bases are a match to TRBD1. The V segment lost 4 bases and the J segment 4 bases; nucleotides outside the gene matches: 3. The CDR3 extends over 13 amino acids. The V gene's germline CDR1 is SGHRS and CDR2 YFSETQ. CDR3 region: CASSIGTGYGYTF. CDR3 nucleotides: TGCGCCAGCAGCATAGGGACAGGCTATGGCTACACCTTC. The full variable domain, rest sourced from reference TRBV5-1 and TRBJ1-2, is KAGVTQTPRYLIKTRGQQVTLSCSPISGHRSVSWYQQTPGQGLQFLFEYFSETQRNKGNFPGRFSGRQFSNSRSEMNVSTLELGDSALYLCASSIGTGYGYTFGSGTRLTVV.

The gene calls are TRBV6-5 and TRBJ2-6, with TRBD1 as a possible D gene (6 bases). CDR1 is MNHEY and CDR2 is SVGAGI in the germline V gene. The CDR3 spans 15 residues. Trimming stripped 2 bases from V and 2 bases from J, with 7 bases between. DNA of the CDR3: TGTGCCAGCAGTTACGGGGGCACTGGGGCCAACGTCCTGACTTTC. This translates into CASSYGGTGANVLTF.

V and J are TRBV18 and TRBJ2-7; 9 bases match TRBD1. V shed 2 bases, J shed 6 bases, and the junction held 8 bases outside the gene matches. This CDR3 region has 15 residues. Germline V gene lookup returns CDR1 KGHSH and CDR2 LQKENI. The CDR3: CASSPIGGQGAEQYF. CDR3 coding DNA: TGTGCCAGCTCACCAATCGGGGGACAGGGAGCCGAGCAGTACTTC.

This rearrangement joins TRBV5-1 to TRBJ2-3; TRBD2 aligns across 13 bases. The CDR3 has 17 residues. Germline-derived CDR1 and CDR2 are SGHRS and YFSETQ. V was pared by 4 bases and J by 4 bases, with 9 bases of the junction left unmatched. DNA for the CDR3: TGCGCCAGCAGCCCTGGGACTAGCGGGAAAGGGGCAGATACGCAGTATTTT. This gives the protein CASSPGTSGKGADTQYF.

The CDR3 DNA reads TGCGCCAGCAGCTCTTGGGGTAGCGGGAGCTACGAGCAGTACTTC. Translated: CASSSWGSGSYEQYF. The rearrangement links TRBV5-1 to TRBJ2-7; 9 bases align to TRBD2. Germline V gives CDR1 SGHRS, CDR2 YFSETQ. The CDR3 loop spans 15 amino acids. Unmatched junction bases numbered 7, after V lost 3 bases and J lost 3 bases.

V usage is TRBV12-3 or TRBV12-4 and J usage is TRBJ1-2, with TRBD1 as a possible D gene (5 bases). The CDR3 spans 12 residues. Trimming took 6 bases from V and 4 from J, leaving 9 bases between them. The CDR3 spells CASRSDSYGYTF. CDR3 in DNA: TGTGCCAGCAGGAGCGACAGCTATGGCTACACCTTC.

The rearrangement links TRBV20-1 to TRBJ1-5, with D hard to call. Germline-derived CDR1 and CDR2 are DFQATT and SNEGSKA (reference sequence). CDR3 length: 13 residues. The V and J ends lost 3 bases and 6 bases respectively, with 12 bases between them. For the CDR3, the DNA is TGCAGTGCTAGTCCCTTGACGGGTCAGCCCCAGCATTTT. Residues: CSASPLTGQPQHF.

This chain joins TRBV27 and TRBJ1-1; TRBD1 matches 12 bases. The trim removed 6 bases at V and 4 bases at J, leaving 15 bases unmatched. There are 18 residues in the CDR3. Germline CDR1 reads MNHEY; CDR2 reads SMNVEV (reference sequence). CDR3 in DNA: TGTGCCAGCAGGCGGGGACAGGGGGCGCGGGGGGAGATCACTGAAGCTTTCTTT. Amino acids: CASRRGQGARGEITEAFF.